This TCR beta chain is drawn from a study of T cell repertoires in cytomegalovirus infection. The wider study: Selection of CMV epitopes for the study included recently identified HLA-C-restricted and well-studied HLA-B-restricted ones. Indications of both CMV infection and matching HLA type were provided by public TCR beta signatures. Study outcomes and limitations: HLA-C-restricted CMV clonotypes gave the most frequent clonotype in two of eight donors.

Worth noting for this clonotype: Its antigen is still unknown.

TCRdb reprocessed the reads via MiXCR and lists one record per CDR3 protein. This table has 250,000 to 300,000 distinct CDR3 sequences, 20% to 25% appearing once. Germline CDR1 and CDR2: SEHNR and FQNEAQ (reference sequence). V lost 2 bases to trimming and J lost 2 bases; unmatched junction nucleotides: 5. This CDR3 has 17 residues. The TCR sequence derives from a human donor in good health (CMV status not recorded). Some clones in this sample may be carry-over from other donors' samples. This chain connects TRBV7-9 to TRBJ2-6, with 8 bases lining up with TRBD1. Material: cultured PBMCs, obtained from culture after CMV antigen stimulation. The CDR3 region is CASSLSGGAPGANVLTF. As DNA, the CDR3 is TGTGCCAGCAGCTTATCAGGGGGCGCACCTGGGGCCAACGTCCTGACTTTC.